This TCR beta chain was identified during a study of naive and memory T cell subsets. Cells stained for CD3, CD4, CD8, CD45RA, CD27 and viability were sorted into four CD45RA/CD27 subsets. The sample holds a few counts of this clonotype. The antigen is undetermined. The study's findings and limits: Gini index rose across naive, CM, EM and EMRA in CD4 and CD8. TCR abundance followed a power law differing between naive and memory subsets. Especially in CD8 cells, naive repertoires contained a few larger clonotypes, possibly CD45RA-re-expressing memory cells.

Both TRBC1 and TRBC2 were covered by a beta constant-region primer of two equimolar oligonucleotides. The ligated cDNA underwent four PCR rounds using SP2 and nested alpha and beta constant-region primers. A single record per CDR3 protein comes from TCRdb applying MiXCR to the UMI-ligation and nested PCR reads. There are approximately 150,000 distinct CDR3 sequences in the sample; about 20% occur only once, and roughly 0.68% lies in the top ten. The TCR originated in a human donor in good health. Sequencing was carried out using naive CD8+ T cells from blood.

DNA for the CDR3: TGTGCCAGCAGCTTAGCGGGGACAGAGATTGAAGCTTTCTTT. This translates into CASSLAGTEIEAFF. The chain recombines TRBV7-2 with TRBJ1-1; 7 nucleotides match TRBD1. The CDR3 totals 14 residues. Losses at the gene ends were 0 bases for V and 7 bases for J; bases not matched to a gene: 5. Germline lookup yields CDR1 SGHTA and CDR2 FQGNSA.